This T cell receptor beta chain originates from a study of identical twins. Trimming shortened V by 1 base and J by 3 bases, and 4 bases separated the two germline ends. CDR3 size: 13 residues. Per the germline V gene, CDR1 is LGHNA and CDR2 is YNFKEQ. One entry per CDR3 protein, called by TCRdb with MiXCR from the 5' RACE reads. Found here are approximately 300,000 distinct CDR3 sequences, roughly 9.7% of them singletons; the top ten hold under 7.5%. Ten or more counts support this clonotype. Its antigen is not known. Study-level findings and limits: While abundant cord blood beta clonotypes carried fewer insertions, memory repertoires showed no such pattern. Cross-sectional statistics, not tracking of the same donors, supported the conclusions.

Another study also made use of these data, one on yellow fever vaccine responses in identical twins.

Sequencing was done on a sample of CD8+ T cells sorted from blood. This sequence was found in a woman in her late teens or twenties in good health. The chain uses TRBV4-2 and TRBJ2-1; no firm D call. The CDR3 sequence is CASSQAFYNEQFF. The CDR3 nucleotides are TGTGCCAGCAGCCAAGCTTTCTACAATGAGCAGTTCTTC.